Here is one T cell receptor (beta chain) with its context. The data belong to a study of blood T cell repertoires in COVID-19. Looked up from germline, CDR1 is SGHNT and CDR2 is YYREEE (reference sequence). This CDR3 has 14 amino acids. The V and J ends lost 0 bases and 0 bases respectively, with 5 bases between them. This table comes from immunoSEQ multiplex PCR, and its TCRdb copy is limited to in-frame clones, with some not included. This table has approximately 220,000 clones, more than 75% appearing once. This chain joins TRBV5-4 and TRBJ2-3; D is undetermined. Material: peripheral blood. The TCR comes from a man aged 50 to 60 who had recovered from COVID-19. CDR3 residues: CASSLAGSTDTQYF. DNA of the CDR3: TGTGCCAGCAGCTTGGCAGGCAGCACAGATACGCAGTATTTT.